This T cell receptor beta chain emerged from a study of OX40 agonist ivuxolimab in advanced cancers. Generated by immunoSEQ multiplex PCR, the TCRdb table keeps only in-frame clones and is missing some. The data hold about 36,000 clones, with 74% observed a single time. V lost 4 bases, J lost 5 bases, and 12 bases stayed unmatched. The V gene's germline CDR1 is SGHTA and CDR2 FQGNSA. This CDR3 has 16 amino acids. Material: CD4+ or CD8+ T cells sorted from blood, obtained in a trial of the OX40 agonist ivuxolimab. The chain combines TRBV7-2 with TRBJ2-5; TRBD2 agrees at 8 bases. This TCR derives from an adult with an advanced solid tumor such as melanoma, head and neck, liver or kidney cancer. DNA for the CDR3: TGTGCCAGCAGCTCGACGGGACTAGTTGAGCGGGAGACCCAGTACTTC. Translated: CASSSTGLVERETQYF.